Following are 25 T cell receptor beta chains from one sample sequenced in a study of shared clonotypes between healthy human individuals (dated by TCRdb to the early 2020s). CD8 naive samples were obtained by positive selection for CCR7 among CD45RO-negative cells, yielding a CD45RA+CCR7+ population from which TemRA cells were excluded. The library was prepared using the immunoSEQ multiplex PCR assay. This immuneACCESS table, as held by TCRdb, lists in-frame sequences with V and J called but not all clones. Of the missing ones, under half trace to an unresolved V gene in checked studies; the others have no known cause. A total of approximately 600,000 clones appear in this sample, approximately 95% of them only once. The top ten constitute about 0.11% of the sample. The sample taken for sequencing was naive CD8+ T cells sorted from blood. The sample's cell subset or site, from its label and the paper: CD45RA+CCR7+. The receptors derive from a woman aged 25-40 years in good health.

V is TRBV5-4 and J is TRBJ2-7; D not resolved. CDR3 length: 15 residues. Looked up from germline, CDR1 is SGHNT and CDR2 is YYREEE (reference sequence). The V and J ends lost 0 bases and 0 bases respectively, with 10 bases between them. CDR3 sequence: CASSLGSLSSYEQYF. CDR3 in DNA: TGTGCCAGCAGCTTGGGCAGTCTATCCTCCTACGAGCAGTACTTC.

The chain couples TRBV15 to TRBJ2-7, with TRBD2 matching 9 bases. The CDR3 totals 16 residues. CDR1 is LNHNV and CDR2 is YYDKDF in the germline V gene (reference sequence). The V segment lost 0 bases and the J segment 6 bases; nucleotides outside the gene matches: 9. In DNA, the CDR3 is TGTGCCACCAGCAGAGACGGCGGGAGGGATTCGGGCGAGCAGTACTTC. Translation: CATSRDGGRDSGEQYF. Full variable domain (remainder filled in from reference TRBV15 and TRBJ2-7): DAMVIQNPRYQVTQFGKPVTLSCSQTLNHNVMYWYQQKSSQAPKLLFHYYDKDFNNEADTPDNFQSRRPNTSFCFLDIRSPGLGDTAMYLCATSRDGGRDSGEQYFGPGTRLTVT.

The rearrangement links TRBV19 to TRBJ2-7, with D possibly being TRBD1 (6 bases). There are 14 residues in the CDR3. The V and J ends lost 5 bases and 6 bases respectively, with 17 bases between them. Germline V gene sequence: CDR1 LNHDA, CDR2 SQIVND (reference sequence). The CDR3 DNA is TGTGCCAGTAGTTACAGGGATGACTACGGCGAGCAGTACTTC. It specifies CASSYRDDYGEQYF.

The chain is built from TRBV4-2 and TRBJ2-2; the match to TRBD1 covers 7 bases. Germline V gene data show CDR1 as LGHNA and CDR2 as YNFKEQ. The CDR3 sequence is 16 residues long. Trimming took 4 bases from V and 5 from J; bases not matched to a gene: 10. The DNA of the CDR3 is TGTGCCAGCAGCCTAAACAGGGGCCCTAAGACCGGGGAGCTGTTTTTT. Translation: CASSLNRGPKTGELFF.

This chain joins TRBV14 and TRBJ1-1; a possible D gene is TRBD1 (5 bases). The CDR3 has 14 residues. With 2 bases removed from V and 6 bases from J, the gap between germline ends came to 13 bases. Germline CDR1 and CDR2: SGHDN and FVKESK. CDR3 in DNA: TGTGCCAGCAGCCAAAGTTCGTGGGGCCCTGAAGCTTTCTTT. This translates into CASSQSSWGPEAFF.

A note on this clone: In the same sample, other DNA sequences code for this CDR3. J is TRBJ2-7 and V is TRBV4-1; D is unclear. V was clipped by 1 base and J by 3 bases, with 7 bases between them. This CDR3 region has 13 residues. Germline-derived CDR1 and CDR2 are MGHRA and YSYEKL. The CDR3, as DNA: TGCGCCAGCAGCCAAGGGTGGGACTACGAGCAGTACTTC. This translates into CASSQGWDYEQYF.

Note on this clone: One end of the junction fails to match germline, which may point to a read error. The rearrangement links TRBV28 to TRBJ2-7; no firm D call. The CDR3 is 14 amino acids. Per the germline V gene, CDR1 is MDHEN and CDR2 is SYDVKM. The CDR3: CAISDWKSSYEQYF. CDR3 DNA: TGTGCCATCAGTGATTGGAAGAGCTCCTACGAGCAGTACTTC.

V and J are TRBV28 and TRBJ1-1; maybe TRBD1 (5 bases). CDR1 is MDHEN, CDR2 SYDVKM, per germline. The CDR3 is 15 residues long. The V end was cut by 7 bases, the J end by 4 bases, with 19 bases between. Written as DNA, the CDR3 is TGTGCCAGCATGAAGCTAGGGGCGCTTGGCACTGAAGCTTTCTTT. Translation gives CASMKLGALGTEAFF.

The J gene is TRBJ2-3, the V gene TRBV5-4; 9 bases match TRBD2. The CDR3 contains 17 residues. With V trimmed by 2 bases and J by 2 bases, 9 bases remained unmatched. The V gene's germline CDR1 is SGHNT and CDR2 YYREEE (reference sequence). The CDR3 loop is CASSFSLRGRATDTQYF. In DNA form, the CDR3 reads TGTGCCAGCAGCTTTTCGCTTCGCGGGAGGGCCACAGATACGCAGTATTTT.

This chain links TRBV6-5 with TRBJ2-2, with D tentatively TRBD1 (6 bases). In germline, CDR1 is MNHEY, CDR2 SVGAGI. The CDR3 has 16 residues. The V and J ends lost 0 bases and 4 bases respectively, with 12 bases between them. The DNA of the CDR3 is TGTGCCAGCAGTTACTCGATGGGACAATTCACCGGGGAGCTGTTTTTT. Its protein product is CASSYSMGQFTGELFF.

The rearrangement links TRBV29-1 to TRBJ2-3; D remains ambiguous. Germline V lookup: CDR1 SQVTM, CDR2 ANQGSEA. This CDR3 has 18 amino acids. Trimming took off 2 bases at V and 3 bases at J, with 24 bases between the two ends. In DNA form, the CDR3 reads TGCAGCGTTGAACCTGGGTTAGACCCATACTCAACTACAGATACGCAGTATTTT. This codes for CSVEPGLDPYSTTDTQYF.

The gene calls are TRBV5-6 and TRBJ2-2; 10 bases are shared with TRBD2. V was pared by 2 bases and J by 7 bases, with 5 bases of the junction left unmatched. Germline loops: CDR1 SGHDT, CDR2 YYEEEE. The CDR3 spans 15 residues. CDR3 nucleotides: TGTGCCAGCAGCTTAGCGGGAGGGCCTGGCGGGGAGCTGTTTTTT. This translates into CASSLAGGPGGELFF.

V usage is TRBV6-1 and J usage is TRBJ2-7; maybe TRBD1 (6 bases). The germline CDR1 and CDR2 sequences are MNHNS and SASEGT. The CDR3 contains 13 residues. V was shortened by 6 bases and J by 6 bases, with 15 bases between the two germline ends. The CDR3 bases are TGTGCCAGCAGCCAGGGGTGGGGATTCGAGCAGTACTTC. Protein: CASSQGWGFEQYF.

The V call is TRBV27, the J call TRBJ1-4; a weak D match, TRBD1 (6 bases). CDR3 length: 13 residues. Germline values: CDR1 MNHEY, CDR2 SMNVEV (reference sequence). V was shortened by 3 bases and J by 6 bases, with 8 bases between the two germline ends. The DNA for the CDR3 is TGTGCCAGCAGTTTGGACAGCGATGAAAAACTGTTTTTT. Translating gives CASSLDSDEKLFF.

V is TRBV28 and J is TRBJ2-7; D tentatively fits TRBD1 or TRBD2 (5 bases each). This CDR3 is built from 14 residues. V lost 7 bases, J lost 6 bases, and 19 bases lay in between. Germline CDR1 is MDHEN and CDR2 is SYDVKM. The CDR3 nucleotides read TGTGCCAGCACTAAGACTGGGACCTCAGCCGAGCAGTACTTC. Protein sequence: CASTKTGTSAEQYF.

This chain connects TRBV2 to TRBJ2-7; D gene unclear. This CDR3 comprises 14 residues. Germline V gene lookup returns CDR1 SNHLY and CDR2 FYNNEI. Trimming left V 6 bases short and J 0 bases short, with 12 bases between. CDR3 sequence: CASSAPGHSYEQYF. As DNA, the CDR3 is TGTGCCAGCAGCGCCCCCGGTCACTCCTACGAGCAGTACTTC. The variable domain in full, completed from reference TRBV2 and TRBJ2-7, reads EPEVTQTPSHQVTQMGQEVILRCVPISNHLYFYWYRQILGQKVEFLVSFYNNEISEKSEIFDDQFSVERPDGSNFTLKIRSTKLEDSAMYFCASSAPGHSYEQYFGPGTRLTVT.

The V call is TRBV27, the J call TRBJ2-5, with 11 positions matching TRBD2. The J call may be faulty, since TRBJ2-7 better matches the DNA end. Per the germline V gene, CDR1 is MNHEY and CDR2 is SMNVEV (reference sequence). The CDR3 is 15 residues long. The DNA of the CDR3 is TGTGCCAGCAGCCTCACACTAGCGGGAGCTTCCGAGCAGTACTTC. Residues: CASSLTLAGASEQYF.

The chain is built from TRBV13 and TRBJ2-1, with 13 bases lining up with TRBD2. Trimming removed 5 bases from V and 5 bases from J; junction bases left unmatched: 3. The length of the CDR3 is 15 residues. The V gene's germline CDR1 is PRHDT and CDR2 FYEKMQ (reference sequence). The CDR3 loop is CASSQGLAGNNEQFF. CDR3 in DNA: TGTGCCAGCAGCCAGGGACTAGCGGGAAACAATGAGCAGTTCTTC.

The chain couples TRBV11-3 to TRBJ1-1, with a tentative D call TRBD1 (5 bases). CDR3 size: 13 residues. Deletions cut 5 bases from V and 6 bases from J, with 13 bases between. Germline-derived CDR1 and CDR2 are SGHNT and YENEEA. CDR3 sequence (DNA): TGTGCCAGCAGCCCCGGGGGAAACTCTGAAGCTTTCTTT. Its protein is CASSPGGNSEAFF.

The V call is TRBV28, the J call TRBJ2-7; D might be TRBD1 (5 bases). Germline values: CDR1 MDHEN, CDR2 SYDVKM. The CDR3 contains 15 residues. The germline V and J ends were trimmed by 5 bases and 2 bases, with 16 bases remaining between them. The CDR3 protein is CASSPPLTETYEQYF. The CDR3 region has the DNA TGTGCCAGCAGTCCCCCATTGACAGAGACCTACGAGCAGTACTTC.

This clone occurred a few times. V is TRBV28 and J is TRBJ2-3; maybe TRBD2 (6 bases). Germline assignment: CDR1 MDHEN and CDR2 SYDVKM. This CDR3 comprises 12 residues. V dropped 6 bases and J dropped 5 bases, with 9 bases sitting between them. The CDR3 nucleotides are TGTGCCAGCAGCGTTAGCGGAGATACGCAGTATTTT. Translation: CASSVSGDTQYF.

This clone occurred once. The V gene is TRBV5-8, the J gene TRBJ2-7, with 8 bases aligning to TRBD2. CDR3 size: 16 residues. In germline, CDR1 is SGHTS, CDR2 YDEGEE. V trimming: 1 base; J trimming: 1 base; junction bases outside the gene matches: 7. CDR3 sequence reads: CASSLPVREGSYEQYF. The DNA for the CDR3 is TGTGCCAGCAGCTTGCCGGTCCGGGAGGGGTCCTACGAGCAGTACTTC.

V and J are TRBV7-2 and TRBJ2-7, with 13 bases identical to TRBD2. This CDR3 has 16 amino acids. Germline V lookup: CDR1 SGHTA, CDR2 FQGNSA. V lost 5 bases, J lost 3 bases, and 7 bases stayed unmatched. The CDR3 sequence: CASSPLGLAGDYEQYF. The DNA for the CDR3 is TGTGCCAGCAGCCCCCTTGGACTAGCGGGGGACTACGAGCAGTACTTC.

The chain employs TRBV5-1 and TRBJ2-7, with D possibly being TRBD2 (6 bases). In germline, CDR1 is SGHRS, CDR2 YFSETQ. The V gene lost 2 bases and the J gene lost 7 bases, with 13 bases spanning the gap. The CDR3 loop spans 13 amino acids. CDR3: CASSFDPGEEQYF. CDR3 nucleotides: TGCGCCAGCAGCTTTGACCCGGGGGAAGAGCAGTACTTC.

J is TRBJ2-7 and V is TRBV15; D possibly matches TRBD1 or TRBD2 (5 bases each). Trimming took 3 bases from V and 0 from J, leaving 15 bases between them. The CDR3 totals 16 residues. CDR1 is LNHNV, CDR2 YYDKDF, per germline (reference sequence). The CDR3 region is CATSREPGRYSYEQYF. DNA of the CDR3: TGTGCCACCAGCAGGGAGCCGGGACGGTACTCCTACGAGCAGTACTTC.